This T cell receptor beta chain was observed in a study of T cells expressing NK-cell markers. Whole-study findings and limits: In several donors, dominant clonotypes made up roughly 28.3-65% of CD3+CD56-NKG2C+ cells. More than 5 donors had dominant NKG2C+ clonotypes that comprised about 1.0-7.0% of their CD8+ T cells.

Worth noting for this clonotype: Its antigen is as yet unknown.

The V gene's germline CDR1 is SGHAT and CDR2 FQNNGV. The CDR3 has 17 amino acids. For each CDR3 protein, TCRdb gives one entry from its re-call of the 5' RACE reads, without DNA. Its table lists about 30,000 distinct CDR3 sequences. Source material: blood T cells: a sorted CD56 or NKG2C T cell subset, CD4+ or CD8+ T cells, or bulk PBMC T cells (not recorded which). V usage is TRBV11-2 and J usage is TRBJ2-7; TCRdb picks TRBD2, but there is no DNA to check that call. The receptor was derived from a woman aged 18 to 75 in good health. The CDR3 spells CASSLTPLAGGPGEQYF. Based on the CDR3 plus reference TRBV11-2 and TRBJ2-7, the full variable domain is EAGVAQSPRYKIIEKRQSVAFWCNPISGHATLYWYQQILGQGPKLLIQFQNNGVVDDSQLPKDRFSAERLKGVDSTLKIQPAKLEDSAVYLCASSLTPLAGGPGEQYFGPGTRLTVT.